Below, 23 T cell receptor beta chains from the same sample are listed, as sequenced in a study of blood T cell repertoires in COVID-19. Clones were sequenced by immunoSEQ multiplex PCR, and TCRdb holds only the in-frame ones, with some missing. The sample carries some 150,000 clones, around 87% recorded once. Sequencing was performed on peripheral blood. These receptors were taken from a young man with active or convalescent COVID-19.

The chain couples TRBV7-6 to TRBJ2-5; 10 nucleotides line up with TRBD2. The CDR3 is 17 amino acids. Germline V gives CDR1 SGHVS, CDR2 FNYEAQ. J gave up 0 bases and V 1 base, and 5 bases lay outside the gene matches. The DNA for the CDR3 is TGTGCCAGCAGCTTAGGGGCTAGCGGGAGAGACCAAGAGACCCAGTACTTC. Its protein is CASSLGASGRDQETQYF.

The chain recombines TRBV7-3 with TRBJ2-3, with D possibly matching TRBD1 (5 bases). Germline assignment: CDR1 SGHTA and CDR2 FQGTGA. Trimming shortened V by 2 bases and J by 3 bases, and 12 bases separated the two germline ends. This CDR3 contains 15 residues. CDR3: CASSLAGPGTDTQYF. In DNA, the CDR3 is TGTGCCAGCAGCTTAGCCGGTCCAGGGACAGATACGCAGTATTTT.

This chain connects TRBV27 to TRBJ2-7, with D possibly TRBD1 on 6 matching bases. The germline gives CDR1 MNHEY, CDR2 SMNVEV (reference sequence). With 10 bases removed from V and 0 bases from J, the gap between germline ends came to 10 bases. CDR3 length: 12 amino acids. CDR3 nucleotides: TGTGCCACCGGACAGATCTCCTACGAGCAGTACTTC. It encodes CATGQISYEQYF.

This chain links TRBV6-5 with TRBJ1-2; 8 bases are shared with TRBD1. Germline loops: CDR1 MNHEY, CDR2 SVGAGI. The length of the CDR3 is 12 residues. V shed 4 bases and J 13 bases; nucleotides not matched to a gene: 8. The CDR3 sequence: CASSWGQEVVTF. The CDR3 coding sequence is TGTGCCAGCAGTTGGGGACAGGAGGTCGTCACCTTC.

This chain joins TRBV2 and TRBJ2-2; TRBD2 agrees at 10 bases. V lost 6 bases and J lost 7; bases outside the gene matches: 8. The V gene's germline CDR1 is SNHLY and CDR2 FYNNEI. The CDR3 length is 15 residues. CDR3 sequence: CASSLAGVIDGELFF. Here the CDR3 DNA reads TGTGCCAGCAGCCTAGCGGGAGTCATTGACGGGGAGCTGTTTTTT.

The chain employs TRBV18 and TRBJ1-6; no reliable D call. Trimming shortened V by 2 bases and J by 14 bases, and 13 bases separated the two germline ends. CDR3 length equals 13 residues. Germline assignment: CDR1 KGHSH and CDR2 LQKENI. The CDR3 DNA reads as TGTGCCAGCTCACCAGGTGACTTTGGGTCCCTCCACTTT. As protein: CASSPGDFGSLHF.

The chain is built from TRBV29-1 and TRBJ2-2, with 7 bases matching TRBD1. This CDR3 comprises 14 residues. V was pared by 6 bases and J by 0 bases, with 4 bases of the junction left unmatched. Germline V gives CDR1 SQVTM, CDR2 ANQGSEA. DNA for the CDR3: TGCAGCGTCGCAGGGGGACCGAACACCGGGGAGCTGTTTTTT. This translates into CSVAGGPNTGELFF.

The chain recombines TRBV11-2 with TRBJ1-1; D is possibly TRBD1 (5 bases). Germline values: CDR1 SGHAT, CDR2 FQNNGV. CDR3 length: 13 amino acids. With 6 bases removed from V and 1 base from J, the gap between germline ends came to 9 bases. The CDR3 DNA reads as TGTGCCAGCAGGACAGATTGGAACACTGAAGCTTTCTTT. Translated: CASRTDWNTEAFF.

J is TRBJ1-6 and V is TRBV11-2; D is unresolved. The CDR3 length is 15 residues. The germline gives CDR1 SGHAT, CDR2 FQNNGV. The V and J ends lost 7 bases and 3 bases respectively, with 13 bases between them. This chain's CDR3 is CASTRGEYYNSPLHF. The CDR3 bases are TGTGCCAGCACTCGGGGAGAATACTATAATTCACCCCTCCACTTT.

The chain carries TRBV24-1 and TRBJ1-4; perhaps TRBD1 as D (5 bases). Germline V gene sequence: CDR1 KGHDR, CDR2 SFDVKD. The CDR3 has 15 amino acids. Trimming took 5 bases from V and 1 from J, leaving 10 bases between them. Here the CDR3 DNA reads TGTGCCACCAGTGCAGGGTCGGGAACTAATGAAAAACTGTTTTTT. Translating it yields CATSAGSGTNEKLFF.

The count of this clone is one. This CDR3 reads CATSRARGLTDTQYF. DNA for the CDR3: TGTGCCACCAGCAGAGCTCGAGGTCTCACAGATACGCAGTATTTT. The chain recombines TRBV15 with TRBJ2-3; D gene unclear. The CDR3 runs to 15 residues. Between the trimmed V and J ends, which lost 1 base and 2 bases, there was a span of 10 bases. In germline, CDR1 is LNHNV, CDR2 YYDKDF (reference sequence).

V usage is TRBV7-8 and J usage is TRBJ2-7, with a possible D match to TRBD1 (6 bases). CDR1 is SGHVS and CDR2 is FQNEAQ in the germline V gene. This CDR3 contains 13 residues. V lost 3 bases to trimming and J lost 5 bases, with 11 bases between them. CDR3 in amino acids: CASSFQQGDEQYF. The DNA of the CDR3 is TGTGCCAGCAGCTTTCAACAGGGCGACGAGCAGTACTTC.

The chain uses TRBV4-1 and TRBJ1-2, with D tentatively TRBD1 (5 bases). This CDR3 has 15 residues. Between the trimmed V and J ends, which lost 0 bases and 2 bases, there was a span of 10 bases. Germline assignment: CDR1 MGHRA and CDR2 YSYEKL. The CDR3 protein is CASSQDWGKNYGYTF. The CDR3, as DNA: TGCGCCAGCAGCCAAGATTGGGGCAAGAACTATGGCTACACCTTC.

This rearrangement joins TRBV11-2 to TRBJ1-1, with 7 bases matching TRBD1. With V trimmed by 5 bases and J by 1 base, 13 bases remained unmatched. The germline gives CDR1 SGHAT, CDR2 FQNNGV. The CDR3 has 17 amino acids. The CDR3 reads CASSHHRQGGGNTEAFF. In nucleotides, the CDR3 is TGTGCCAGCAGCCACCACCGACAGGGAGGAGGGAACACTGAAGCTTTCTTT.

This clone was detected once. CDR3 sequence: CASSFSAGGYGTQYF. The CDR3 region has the DNA TGTGCCAGCAGCTTTTCTGCGGGGGGGTACGGTACGCAGTATTTT. V and J are TRBV5-6 and TRBJ2-3, with TRBD2 matching over 9 bases. The germline V gene encodes CDR1 SGHDT and CDR2 YYEEEE. J gave up 8 bases and V 2 bases, and 9 bases lay outside the gene matches. The CDR3 loop spans 15 amino acids.

The CDR3 nucleotides read TGTGCCTGGAGTCGCTTACATGGAGATCCCGAGCGGCTTTACTATGGCTACACCTTC. It yields the protein CAWSRLHGDPERLYYGYTF. J is TRBJ1-2 and V is TRBV30; D remains ambiguous. V lost 2 bases, J lost 3 bases, and 28 bases lay in between. The germline V gene encodes CDR1 GTSNPN and CDR2 SVGIG (reference sequence). The length of the CDR3 is 19 residues.

The gene calls are TRBV27 and TRBJ2-5, with TRBD2 matching 8 bases. After removal of 6 bases from V and 5 bases from J, the junction contained 8 bases not matched to a gene. The CDR3 has 14 residues. CDR1 MNHEY and CDR2 SMNVEV come from the germline V gene (reference sequence). CDR3 in amino acids: CASRAGGSGETQYF. The CDR3 DNA sequence: TGTGCCAGCAGGGCGGGGGGTTCCGGTGAGACCCAGTACTTC.

The chain uses TRBV18 and TRBJ2-2, with 7 positions matching TRBD1. This CDR3 comprises 16 residues. The J segment lost 4 bases and the V segment lost 3 bases, leaving 8 bases of the junction unmatched. Per germline, CDR1 KGHSH and CDR2 LQKENI. The CDR3 DNA reads TGTGCCAGCTCACCGCCGCCGGGACAGAGCACCGGGGAGCTGTTTTTT. Translating gives CASSPPPGQSTGELFF.

The V gene is TRBV7-9, the J gene TRBJ2-5; 11 nucleotides agree with TRBD1. Germline CDR1 and CDR2: SEHNR and FQNEAQ (reference sequence). V gave up 4 bases and J gave up 6 bases; unmatched junction bases: 4. This CDR3 region has 14 residues. The CDR3 is CASSSGTGGQTQYF. DNA of the CDR3: TGTGCCAGCAGCTCCGGGACAGGGGGACAGACCCAGTACTTC.

V gene TRBV2 combines with J gene TRBJ1-1, with a tentative D call TRBD1 (6 bases). CDR3 length equals 15 residues. Germline CDR1 reads SNHLY; CDR2 reads FYNNEI. V lost 2 bases, J lost 2 bases, and 12 bases lay in between. CDR3 in DNA: TGTGCCAGCAGTGAATTTGCAGGGGTCAACACTGAAGCTTTCTTT. Encoded protein: CASSEFAGVNTEAFF.

The chain carries TRBV5-1 and TRBJ1-4; weak D call: TRBD1 (5 bases). Per the germline V gene, CDR1 is SGHRS and CDR2 is YFSETQ. Trimming left V 2 bases short and J 4 bases short, with 9 bases between. This CDR3 has 14 amino acids. CDR3 in DNA: TGCGCCAGCAGCTTACAGGCCGATAATGAAAAACTGTTTTTT. Protein product: CASSLQADNEKLFF.

The chain carries TRBV6-2 or TRBV6-3 and TRBJ2-1; TRBD2 might be the D (5 bases). The CDR3 runs to 15 residues. The V end was cut by 5 bases, the J end by 3 bases, with 14 bases between. Germline V gene sequence: CDR1 MNHEY, CDR2 SVGEGT. The CDR3 loop is CASSQPTEGYNEQFF. CDR3 bases: TGTGCCAGCAGTCAACCCACTGAGGGCTACAATGAGCAGTTCTTC.

The V and J genes are TRBV7-8 and TRBJ1-2, with D possibly TRBD1 on 5 matching bases. The germline V gene encodes CDR1 SGHVS and CDR2 FQNEAQ. Trimming cost V 1 base and J 1 base, with 10 bases left between them. This CDR3 is built from 15 residues. Here the CDR3 reads CASSLGREGNYGYTF. The CDR3 DNA follows: TGTGCCAGCAGCTTAGGCAGGGAGGGTAACTATGGCTACACCTTC.